The sequence of this T cell receptor (beta chain) was determined in a study of blood T cell repertoires in COVID-19. Looking at the study overall: Spain, Italy and the United States supplied samples that represented acute and convalescent COVID-19. Sample material is recorded as cDNA or gDNA derived from T cells, B-cell-depleted T cells, or PBMCs.

Between the trimmed V and J ends, which lost 5 bases and 3 bases, there was a span of 14 bases. This CDR3 is 14 amino acids long. CDR1 is SGHTS, CDR2 YDEGEE, per germline. In the original analysis: Amplification with reference gene primers provided the estimates of nucleated cell counts. Produced via immunoSEQ multiplex PCR; TCRdb's table is partial and in-frame only. From that table come the V and J calls and clone size; the DNA was used to work out D and trimming. This table has approximately 100,000 clones, roughly 86% appearing once. The rearrangement links TRBV5-8 to TRBJ2-5; perhaps TRBD1 as D (5 bases). This receptor was identified in a human donor in a cohort sampled during active COVID-19. Sequenced sample: peripheral blood. CDR3 nucleotides: TGTGCCAGCAGGGTCAGGGAAGGGGAAGAGACCCAGTACTTC. It is translated as CASRVREGEETQYF.